Sequencing of this T cell receptor (beta chain) was carried out in a study of T cells in narcolepsy listed by TCRdb under 2018. Context from the whole study: Healthy control donors were enrolled in the study alongside patients who had narcolepsy type 1 or type 2 (NT1, NT2). The study sought autoreactive T cells targeting hypocretin neuron self-antigens (hypocretin, TRIB2) in narcolepsy patients, using TCR Vbeta sequencing to track clonotypes in blood and CSF. Broader findings and caveats from the paper: Certain blood memory CD4+ repertoires from patients and controls had no sequences that matched autoreactive T cell clones. HCRT-specific and TRIB2-specific autoreactive clonotypes were highlighted in plots that compared CD4+ T cell clonotypes in CSF versus blood from the same patient. Numbers of sequenced blood memory CD4+ clonotypes were comparable, averaging roughly 37,000 in patients and approximately 34,000 in controls. According to the report, autoreactive clonotypes were detected serially in the blood of the same patients and of different patients, but not in healthy controls.

For TCR Vbeta sequencing, memory CD4+ T cells were sorted ex vivo from the peripheral blood of both healthy controls and narcolepsy patients. Receptor libraries were prepared by the immunoSEQ multiplex PCR assay. Imported from immuneACCESS, the table was reduced by TCRdb to in-frame sequences with V and J called. These copies leave out some clones; in studies compared against another copy, an unresolved V gene accounts for under half, and the cause of the remainder is not known. This sample lists tens of thousands of clones; about four fifths were detected once. The ten largest clonotypes hold 0.71% of the sample. According to the germline V gene, CDR1 reads SNHLY and CDR2 reads FYNNEI. V has 7 bases trimmed and J has 5 bases trimmed; junction bases matching no gene number 8. The CDR3 contains 16 residues, cysteine and phenylalanine counted. The only DNA kept is the CDR3, 48 bases in frame from the first base.

Note on this clone: What antigen it recognizes has not been identified. No clone much larger than this one lies a single base away; base qualities are absent.

Rearrangement joined TRBV2 to TRBJ2-1; 13 central nucleotides agree with TRBD2. The sequence derives from a human donor with narcolepsy. Sequencing was done on a sample of CD45RA- memory CD4+ T cells from PBMCs. The cell subset or site label, as the study defines it: memory T cells sorted ex vivo from peripheral blood. The DNA sequence is given as TGTGCCAGCATGGGATCCGGGACTAGCGGGGACAATGAGCAGTTCTTC. Protein translation: CASMGSGTSGDNEQFF.